This T cell receptor beta chain comes out of a study of blood T cell repertoires in COVID-19. How the authors handled the data: Amplified reference gene primers provided the basis for estimating nucleated cell counts. Assay used: immunoSEQ multiplex PCR; TCRdb lists only in-frame clones, some missing. That table gives V, J and clone size, and the DNA gave D and trimming. This table holds about 100,000 clones, approximately 93% found once. The germline gives CDR1 KGHSH, CDR2 LQKENI. This CDR3 comprises 21 residues. V was pared by 4 bases and J by 0 bases, with 16 bases of the junction left unmatched. This clone came up once.

The sequenced sample was peripheral blood. This TCR was sampled from a man aged 45-65 years with active COVID-19. The rearrangement uses TRBV18 and TRBJ2-1, with 12 bases that match TRBD2. The CDR3 nucleotides read TGTGCCAGCTCACGCGGGACTAGCGGGTCCCGGAACCCAACCTCCTACAATGAGCAGTTCTTC. Translated, it gives CASSRGTSGSRNPTSYNEQFF.